These 21 T cell receptor beta chains came from one sample sequenced in a study of cytomegalovirus exposure and HLA in healthy donors. Repertoires were generated with immunoSEQ multiplex PCR, while TCRdb's copy carries only in-frame clones and drops some. The table has about 43,000 clones, about 94% seen once. The sequencing input was PBMCs. The receptors were gathered from a man younger than 35 in good health and CMV-seronegative.

The chain is built from TRBV28 and TRBJ2-1, with 9 bases identical to TRBD2. This CDR3 is 16 amino acids long. CDR1 is MDHEN and CDR2 is SYDVKM in the germline V gene. With V trimmed by 0 bases and J by 4 bases, 4 bases remained unmatched. Written as DNA, the CDR3 is TGTGCCAGCAGTTTATGGCGGGAGGGCCGGTACAATGAGCAGTTCTTC. Protein: CASSLWREGRYNEQFF.

The V and J genes are TRBV19 and TRBJ2-5; the match to TRBD1 covers 9 bases. V shed 3 bases and J 5 bases; nucleotides not matched to a gene: 4. Germline V gene sequence: CDR1 LNHDA, CDR2 SQIVND (reference sequence). This CDR3 has 14 amino acids. DNA of the CDR3: TGTGCCAGTAGTATGGACAGGGGCAGGGAGACCCAGTACTTC. It specifies CASSMDRGRETQYF.

V and J are TRBV28 and TRBJ2-7, with 9 bases lining up with TRBD1. The CDR3 loop spans 19 amino acids. Germline CDR1 reads MDHEN; CDR2 reads SYDVKM. With 4 bases clipped from V and 3 bases from J, the junction kept 19 bases outside the gene matches. This chain's CDR3 is CASSSFAAPGTGSLYEQYF. In DNA, the CDR3 is TGTGCCAGCAGTTCTTTTGCCGCCCCCGGGACAGGGTCTCTCTACGAGCAGTACTTC.

This clone was detected once. J is TRBJ1-6 and V is TRBV5-5, with a tentative D call TRBD1 (6 bases). Trimming cost V 4 bases and J 10 bases, with 18 bases left between them. The CDR3 sequence is 15 residues long. Germline V CDR1 and CDR2: SGHKS, YYEKEE (reference sequence). CDR3: CASSPVSGALSPLHF. The DNA of the CDR3 is TGTGCCAGCAGCCCGGTGTCAGGGGCTTTATCACCCCTCCACTTT.

The chain uses TRBV4-2 and TRBJ2-1; TRBD2 agrees at 9 bases. The V and J ends lost 3 bases and 4 bases, in that order; junction bases with no gene match: 13. CDR1 and CDR2 (germline): LGHNA, YNFKEQ. The CDR3 loop spans 18 amino acids. CDR3 coding DNA: TGTGCCAGCAGCCAGTCTAGAGGTAGCGGGGGCAATTACAATGAGCAGTTCTTC. Residues: CASSQSRGSGGNYNEQFF.

The rearrangement joins TRBV5-1 to TRBJ1-1; 10 bases are shared with TRBD1. The CDR3 loop spans 14 amino acids. Germline loops: CDR1 SGHRS, CDR2 YFSETQ. The ends lost 4 bases at V and 5 bases at J; junction bases unmatched: 5. CDR3 nucleotide sequence: TGCGCCAGCAGCCGGGACAGGGGTAGGACTGAAGCTTTCTTT. Amino acid sequence: CASSRDRGRTEAFF.

This chain links TRBV4-1 with TRBJ2-7, with 7 bases matching TRBD1. Germline V lookup: CDR1 MGHRA, CDR2 YSYEKL. V was pared by 3 bases and J by 2 bases, with 13 bases of the junction left unmatched. This CDR3 has 17 amino acids. The CDR3 here is CASSQIGQVGSPYEQYF. The CDR3 DNA follows: TGCGCCAGCAGCCAGATAGGACAGGTCGGCAGCCCCTACGAGCAGTACTTC.

The chain has TRBV9 and TRBJ2-3; D is unclear. The germline V and J ends were trimmed by 3 bases and 0 bases, with 8 bases remaining between them. CDR1 is SGDLS, CDR2 YYNGEE, per germline. CDR3 length: 14 amino acids. CDR3 loop: CASSGAWSTDTQYF. The CDR3 DNA is TGTGCCAGCAGCGGCGCATGGAGCACAGATACGCAGTATTTT.

V usage is TRBV7-2 and J usage is TRBJ1-1, with D perhaps matching TRBD1 (6 bases). CDR1 and CDR2 from the germline V gene are SGHTA and FQGNSA. The CDR3 has 14 residues. The V end lost 1 base, the J end lost 4 bases, and 10 bases lay between the germline ends. The chain's CDR3 is CASSLGGPGTEAFF. DNA for the CDR3: TGTGCCAGCAGCTTAGGGGGGCCGGGCACTGAAGCTTTCTTT.

In this sample, this clone turned up once. V is TRBV10-2 and J is TRBJ1-1; D is possibly TRBD1 (5 bases). CDR3 length: 16 residues. V was shortened by 8 bases and J by 1 base, with 20 bases between the two germline ends. Per germline, CDR1 WSHSY and CDR2 SAAADI. CDR3 coding DNA: TGCGCCAGCGCGGGACGGTCGGTGATGCGGAACACTGAAGCTTTCTTT. Its translation is CASAGRSVMRNTEAFF.

The rearrangement joins TRBV5-5 to TRBJ2-1; 9 bases agree with TRBD2. CDR3 length: 13 amino acids. The trim removed 5 bases at V and 6 bases at J, leaving 3 bases unmatched. Germline V gene data show CDR1 as SGHKS and CDR2 as YYEKEE (reference sequence). The CDR3 loop is CASRGGLANEQFF. For the CDR3, the DNA is TGTGCCAGCAGGGGGGGACTAGCCAATGAGCAGTTCTTC.

The chain is built from TRBV7-9 and TRBJ2-3; 11 bases agree with TRBD2. The CDR3 has 17 residues. J was trimmed by 5 bases and V by 0 bases; bases with no gene match: 7. The germline gives CDR1 SEHNR, CDR2 FQNEAQ (reference sequence). In DNA form, the CDR3 reads TGTGCCAGCAGCTTAGCTAGCGGGGGGGCCGAGGGAGATACGCAGTATTTT. The encoded protein is CASSLASGGAEGDTQYF.

The rearrangement links TRBV2 to TRBJ1-2; D not resolved. There are 11 residues in the CDR3. From germline, CDR1 is SNHLY and CDR2 FYNNEI. V lost 6 bases and J lost 8, with 10 bases in between. CDR3 residues: CASRRTEGYTF. CDR3 sequence (DNA): TGTGCCAGCAGGAGGACTGAAGGCTACACCTTC.

The chain employs TRBV6-1 and TRBJ1-5; D gene ambiguous. The CDR3 extends over 15 amino acids. Germline V gene data show CDR1 as MNHNS and CDR2 as SASEGT. V lost 6 bases to trimming and J lost 3 bases, with 15 bases between them. The DNA for the CDR3 is TGTGCCAGCAGGCCGCAGGCACAAGCCAATCAGCCCCAGCATTTT. Encoded protein: CASRPQAQANQPQHF.

The V and J genes are TRBV7-3 and TRBJ2-2, with unresolved D. CDR1 is SGHTA and CDR2 is FQGTGA in the germline V gene. CDR3 length equals 13 residues. Trimming pared 7 bases from V and 3 bases from J, leaving 9 bases between. Written as DNA, the CDR3 is TGTGCCAGCACCCCGGTCCACACCGGGGAGCTGTTTTTT. Its translation: CASTPVHTGELFF.

As concerns this clone: The same CDR3 can be traced to other DNA sequences in this sample. The gene calls are TRBV6-5 and TRBJ2-7; a weak D match, TRBD2 (5 bases). This CDR3 comprises 14 residues. Germline loops: CDR1 MNHEY, CDR2 SVGAGI. With 0 bases removed from V and 4 bases from J, the gap between germline ends came to 10 bases. The DNA for the CDR3 is TGTGCCAGCAGTTACTCGACCCCGGGGTACGAGCAGTACTTC. This encodes CASSYSTPGYEQYF.

By share, this clone counts as medium-sized. In nucleotides, the CDR3 is TGCAGCGCTTCTACGGGAGCGTACAATGAGCAGTTCTTC. Protein sequence: CSASTGAYNEQFF. The V call is TRBV29-1, the J call TRBJ2-1; perhaps TRBD2 as D (6 bases). V lost 7 bases to trimming and J lost 4 bases, with 14 bases between them. The CDR3 consists of 13 residues. Germline lookup yields CDR1 SQVTM and CDR2 ANQGSEA.

CDR3: CASSDFPGQGTNEQFF. As DNA, the CDR3 is TGTGCCAGCAGTGACTTTCCGGGACAGGGTACCAATGAGCAGTTCTTC. V and J are TRBV6-4 and TRBJ2-1, with 9 nucleotides matching TRBD1. With V trimmed by 1 base and J by 6 bases, 7 bases remained unmatched. Germline V gene sequence: CDR1 MRHNA, CDR2 SNTAGT. CDR3 length: 16 residues.

This chain connects TRBV19 to TRBJ2-1; a possible D gene is TRBD2 (6 bases). CDR3 length: 14 residues. Germline assignment: CDR1 LNHDA and CDR2 SQIVND (reference sequence). V lost 2 bases, J lost 7 bases, and 12 bases lay in between. This chain's CDR3 is CASSIRLEGNEQFF. CDR3 bases: TGTGCCAGTAGTATAAGATTGGAGGGAAATGAGCAGTTCTTC.

The rearrangement uses TRBV7-9 and TRBJ2-1, with TRBD1 matching 11 bases. V gave up 8 bases and J gave up 9 bases; unmatched junction bases: 9. The CDR3 sequence is 14 residues long. Per germline, CDR1 SEHNR and CDR2 FQNEAQ (reference sequence). The chain's CDR3 is CASLRDRGSSEQFF. Written as DNA, the CDR3 is TGTGCCAGCCTCCGGGACAGGGGGTCATCTGAGCAGTTCTTC.

In its sample, this clone was seen once. V and J are TRBV19 and TRBJ2-3; D may be TRBD2 (5 bases). Germline lookup yields CDR1 LNHDA and CDR2 SQIVND (reference sequence). V dropped 3 bases and J dropped 0 bases, with 7 bases sitting between them. CDR3 size: 14 residues. DNA for the CDR3: TGTGCCAGTAGTATGGGCGGGAGCACAGATACGCAGTATTTT. It codes for CASSMGGSTDTQYF.